This T cell receptor (beta chain) came from a study of patients and donors after allogeneic stem cell transplantation. CDR1 is SEHNR, CDR2 FQNEAQ, per germline (reference sequence). V dropped 4 bases and J dropped 3 bases, with 19 bases sitting between them. The CDR3 extends over 18 amino acids. Using its own MiXCR run on the RT-PCR reads, TCRdb lists one record per CDR3 protein. The sample has around 160,000 distinct CDR3 sequences, approximately 30% seen once. The material sequenced was blood, either unsorted or a sorted T cell fraction (not recorded which). The receptor was isolated from a human donor who was either an allogeneic HSCT recipient or a stem cell or donor lymphocyte infusion donor (not recorded which). It is not recorded whose cells these are; they may come from a transplant donor. The chain couples TRBV7-9 to TRBJ2-6, with TRBD1 as a possible D gene (6 bases). Written as DNA, the CDR3 is TGTGCCAGCAGCTATACGGACCTTACAGGGAATGGGGCCAACGTCCTGACTTTC. It specifies CASSYTDLTGNGANVLTF.